The sequence of this T cell receptor (beta chain) was determined in a study of T cells in Graves' hyperthyroidism and ophthalmopathy. Researchers took RNA transcripts and amplified the TCR beta CDR3 regions from them. Researchers ran a first-round RT-PCR on the TCR CDR3 using the HTBI primer set. Each CDR3 protein is one row after TCRdb ran MiXCR on the multiplex PCR reads. This table has approximately 200,000 distinct CDR3 sequences, around 19% appearing once. It was considered stable Graves' hyperthyroidism when ophthalmopathy did not progress within 18 months. This clonotype appeared many times. The antigen remains undetermined. Study-wide results and limits: In simple terms, a model built on 13 V-J features told ophthalmopathy apart from stable hyperthyroidism.

This CDR3 contains 15 residues. CDR1 is DFQATT and CDR2 is SNEGSKA in the germline V gene (reference sequence). Germline trimming cut 2 bases from V and 2 bases from J; bases unmatched to any gene: 8. The chain links TRBV20-1 to TRBJ1-1; TRBD1 matches at 7 bases. This clonotype was obtained from a middle-aged man with Graves' hyperthyroidism. Sequenced material: blood. In nucleotides, the CDR3 is TGCAGTGCTAGATCGGGACAGCTTTTTAACACTGAAGCTTTCTTT. Its translation: CSARSGQLFNTEAFF.